The 18 T cell receptor beta chains listed next were all sequenced from one sample in a study of post-analysis software for immune sequencing data. General observations from the study: Included in a set of about five TRBV segments more frequent in patients than controls were TRBV5-6, TRBV5-1 and TRBV20-1.

These receptors' antigens are unknown. Researchers reported that TCR beta cDNA libraries carried unique molecular identifiers. TCRdb redid the calling of the PCR reads with MiXCR, one entry per CDR3 protein. Here the sample spans under 900,000 distinct CDR3 sequences, about 57% being singletons. The sequencing sample was made of blood. These receptors came from a girl under 18 with multiple sclerosis.

This chain uses TRBV25-1 with TRBJ2-1; tentative D call: TRBD1 (6 bases). V was shortened by 7 bases and J by 4 bases, with 20 bases between the two germline ends. The germline V gene encodes CDR1 MGHDK and CDR2 SYGVNS. This CDR3 has 16 residues. This CDR3 reads CASIPSGQYRYNEQFF. The CDR3 DNA sequence: TGTGCCAGCATCCCAAGCGGACAGTACCGATACAATGAGCAGTTCTTC. Complete variable domain (other parts from reference TRBV25-1 and TRBJ2-1): EADIYQTPRYLVIGTGKKITLECSQTMGHDKMYWYQQDPGMELHLIHYSYGVNSTEKGDLSSESTVSRIRTEHFPLTLESARPSHTSQYLCASIPSGQYRYNEQFFGPGTRLTVL.

This clonotype was counted only a few times. The chain is built from TRBV20-1 and TRBJ1-2, with 7 bases matching TRBD1. Germline-derived CDR1 and CDR2 are DFQATT and SNEGSKA (reference sequence). The CDR3 spans 16 residues. Losses at the gene ends were 0 bases for V and 7 bases for J; bases not matched to a gene: 14. The CDR3 is CSARDPPGVNRGGYTF. The CDR3 region has the DNA TGCAGTGCTAGAGATCCTCCCGGGGTTAACAGGGGTGGCTACACCTTC.

V is TRBV12-3 or TRBV12-4 and J is TRBJ2-4, with 8 bases lining up with TRBD2. This CDR3 spans 13 amino acids. After removal of 3 bases from V and 9 bases from J, the junction contained 4 bases not matched to a gene. DNA for the CDR3: TGTGCCAGCAGTTTCACGGGGGGGATCATTCAGTACTTC. Translation: CASSFTGGIIQYF.

CDR3 residues: CSVVPPIRGSSRVNEQFF. The CDR3 coding sequence is TGCAGCGTTGTACCCCCCATAAGGGGTAGTTCCCGGGTGAATGAGCAGTTCTTC. The chain joins TRBV29-1 to TRBJ2-1, with D tentatively TRBD1 (5 bases). Germline V gene sequence: CDR1 SQVTM, CDR2 ANQGSEA. V was trimmed by 4 bases and J by 7 bases, leaving 29 bases between them. This CDR3 region has 18 residues.

The chain carries TRBV20-1 and TRBJ2-1, with D possibly being TRBD1 (6 bases). In germline, CDR1 is DFQATT, CDR2 SNEGSKA (reference sequence). The CDR3 has 16 residues. The germline V and J ends were trimmed by 2 bases and 1 base, with 15 bases remaining between them. This CDR3 is CSARPTGRGSYNEQFF. The CDR3 coding sequence is TGCAGTGCTAGACCGACAGGCCGAGGATCCTACAATGAGCAGTTCTTC.

This clonotype has only a few counts. The rearrangement joins TRBV29-1 to TRBJ2-5; TRBD2 might be the D (5 bases). The CDR3 has 13 residues. Deletions cut 7 bases from V and 5 bases from J, with 17 bases between. CDR1 is SQVTM and CDR2 is ANQGSEA in the germline V gene. CDR3 bases: TGCAGCGGGCGGGCAGTGCTTTTGGAGACCCAGTACTTC. Its protein product is CSGRAVLLETQYF.

This clonotype was seen a handful of times. The chain recombines TRBV5-5 with TRBJ1-2, with TRBD1 as a possible D gene (5 bases). Germline CDR1 reads SGHKS; CDR2 reads YYEKEE (reference sequence). The length of the CDR3 is 12 residues. Trimming removed 0 bases at V and 8 bases at J, with 8 bases between. CDR3 residues: CASSLGGRGYTF. DNA for the CDR3: TGTGCCAGCAGCTTGGGGGGACGGGGCTACACCTTC.

The chain joins TRBV29-1 to TRBJ2-3; D possibly corresponds to TRBD2 (5 bases). V lost 7 bases to trimming and J lost 2 bases, with 22 bases between them. CDR3 length equals 16 residues. Germline loops: CDR1 SQVTM, CDR2 ANQGSEA. CDR3 in amino acids: CSGSLLRIGLTDTQYF. The CDR3 region has the DNA TGCAGCGGCTCACTGCTGCGGATTGGACTCACAGATACGCAGTATTTT.

The J gene is TRBJ2-4, the V gene TRBV27; TRBD1 is a possible D gene (6 bases). Trimming removed 8 bases at V and 0 bases at J, with 14 bases between. Germline loops: CDR1 MNHEY, CDR2 SMNVEV (reference sequence). The CDR3 loop spans 15 amino acids. The CDR3 region has the DNA TGTGCCAGCTCCGATTGGGGGCTAGCCAAAAACATTCAGTACTTC. Its protein product is CASSDWGLAKNIQYF.

This clonotype was observed a few times. CDR3 coding DNA: TGTGCCAGCCGTATCCAGGACAACTATGGCTACACCTTC. This gives the protein CASRIQDNYGYTF. The chain joins TRBV2 to TRBJ1-2; D is uncertain. CDR1 is SNHLY, CDR2 FYNNEI, per germline. The CDR3 totals 13 residues. The V gene lost 8 bases and the J gene lost 2 bases, with 12 bases spanning the gap.

This chain connects TRBV12-3 or TRBV12-4 to TRBJ2-7, with 7 bases aligning to TRBD1. V lost 0 bases to trimming and J lost 2 bases; unmatched junction nucleotides: 7. The CDR3 extends over 16 amino acids. The CDR3 DNA is TGTGCCAGCAGTTTAGCCGGGTGGGACAGTGCCTACGAGCAGTACTTC. This sequence encodes CASSLAGWDSAYEQYF.

Written as DNA, the CDR3 is TGTGCCAGCAGCCTTGGGACTAGCGTGATTACCGGGGAGCTGTTTTTT. It specifies CASSLGTSVITGELFF. The chain uses TRBV6-2 or TRBV6-3 and TRBJ2-2; 10 bases match TRBD2. After removal of 6 bases from V and 5 bases from J, the junction contained 9 bases not matched to a gene. CDR1 MNHEY and CDR2 SVGEGT come from the germline V gene. This CDR3 spans 16 amino acids.

V usage is TRBV7-9 and J usage is TRBJ2-3, with 11 nucleotides matching TRBD1. V dropped 5 bases and J dropped 4; count of bases not matched to a gene: 5. The CDR3 has 15 amino acids. In germline, CDR1 is SEHNR, CDR2 FQNEAQ (reference sequence). The CDR3: CASSPGQGAPDTQYF. Written as DNA, the CDR3 is TGTGCCAGCAGCCCCGGACAGGGGGCTCCAGATACGCAGTATTTT.

This clonotype was recorded only once. The chain couples TRBV7-2 to TRBJ2-7; 7 bases align to TRBD2. CDR3 length equals 15 residues. V shed 1 base and J 7 bases; nucleotides not matched to a gene: 10. Germline V gene lookup returns CDR1 SGHTA and CDR2 FQGNSA. CDR3 bases: TGTGCCAGCAGCTTAGTTTTGGCTAGCGGAAATGAGCAGTACTTC. It is translated as CASSLVLASGNEQYF.

This clonotype turned up a few times. The gene calls are TRBV6-1 and TRBJ1-5, with 7 bases identical to TRBD1. The CDR3 runs to 14 residues. The V and J ends lost 3 bases and 3 bases, in that order; junction bases with no gene match: 2. Germline loops: CDR1 MNHNS, CDR2 SASEGT. The CDR3 bases are TGTGCCAGCAGTGACGGGACAGACAATCAGCCCCAGCATTTT. Protein product: CASSDGTDNQPQHF.

This clonotype was observed a handful of times. The J gene is TRBJ1-2, the V gene TRBV7-8, with 7 bases that match TRBD1. The germline gives CDR1 SGHVS, CDR2 FQNEAQ. This CDR3 has 16 residues. Trimming at V came to 5 bases and at J to 4 bases, leaving 13 bases not matched to a gene. The CDR3 here is CASSPTRGEGRYGYTF. CDR3 DNA sequence: TGTGCCAGCAGCCCGACCAGGGGGGAGGGCCGCTATGGCTACACCTTC.

The chain couples TRBV7-3 to TRBJ2-7, with 10 bases fitting TRBD2. This CDR3 has 12 amino acids. Germline V lookup: CDR1 SGHTA, CDR2 FQGTGA. The V segment lost 10 bases and the J segment 6 bases; nucleotides outside the gene matches: 6. CDR3 loop: CATGTSVLEQYF. The CDR3 region has the DNA TGTGCCACCGGGACTAGCGTTCTCGAGCAGTACTTC.

This rearrangement joins TRBV20-1 to TRBJ2-5; D is unresolved. The CDR3 length is 14 residues. CDR1 is DFQATT, CDR2 SNEGSKA, per germline (reference sequence). V was cut by 0 bases and J by 11 bases, with 19 bases left in between. The CDR3 coding sequence is TGCAGTGCTAGAGATTCGGTGACCCGTACAGAGCAGTACTTC. Translation gives CSARDSVTRTEQYF.